The sequence of this TCR beta chain was determined in a study of CD8+CD57+ T cells in acquired aplastic anemia. Study-level results: Controls and patients did not differ significantly in CD8+ Simpson's diversity.

Whoever was chosen for sequencing had shown CD8+CD57+ cell expansion by flow cytometry. Genomic DNA templated the TCR beta VDJ and CDR3 profiling. TCRdb independently ran MiXCR on the reads; one entry per CDR3 protein. The sample has fewer than 200,000 distinct CDR3 sequences, around 50% seen once. The V gene's germline CDR1 is LGHNA and CDR2 YNFKEQ. The V end lost 4 bases, the J end lost 5 bases, and 11 bases lay between the germline ends. The CDR3 is 14 residues long. To note about this clonotype: Its specificity is unknown.

The rearrangement links TRBV4-2 to TRBJ2-2; tentative D call: TRBD2 (5 bases). This receptor was identified in a human donor with aplastic anemia. The specimen was sorted CD4+, CD8+, or CD8+CD57+ T cells (not recorded which) from PBMCs. The CDR3 loop reads CASSPRPGTGELFF. The CDR3 coding sequence is TGTGCCAGCAGCCCTAGGCCGGGGACCGGGGAGCTGTTTTTT.